This entry lists 10 T cell receptor beta chains sequenced from one sample in a study of shared clonotypes between healthy human individuals. Data came from immunoSEQ multiplex PCR; TCRdb stores just in-frame clones and leaves some out. The sample holds 2,500,000 or so clones, approximately 94% seen once. Sequenced input: naive CD4+ T cells from PBMCs. Subset defined: CD45RA+ positively selected. These receptor sequences come from a man aged 18-30 years in good health. Some clones in this sample may be carry-over from other donors' samples.

This chain connects TRBV6-1 to TRBJ2-5; 10 nucleotides agree with TRBD2. There are 16 residues in the CDR3. CDR1 and CDR2 from the germline V gene are MNHNS and SASEGT. Trimming took 1 base from V and 2 from J; bases not matched to a gene: 4. The CDR3 is CASSEGASGGQETQYF. The CDR3 region has the DNA TGTGCCAGCAGTGAAGGGGCTAGCGGGGGACAAGAGACCCAGTACTTC.

The chain employs TRBV9 and TRBJ2-2, with TRBD1 matching over 7 bases. V was pared by 3 bases and J by 1 base, with 6 bases of the junction left unmatched. This CDR3 is 16 amino acids long. CDR1 is SGDLS, CDR2 YYNGEE, per germline. The CDR3 nucleotides read TGTGCCAGCAGCGCTCGGACAGGACAGAACACCGGGGAGCTGTTTTTT. It is translated as CASSARTGQNTGELFF.

The chain is built from TRBV10-1 and TRBJ2-3; TRBD2 matches 7 bases. The trim removed 6 bases at V and 2 bases at J, leaving 8 bases unmatched. The CDR3 is made up of 15 amino acids. The germline V gene has CDR1 WNHNN and CDR2 SYGVQD (reference sequence). The CDR3 loop reads CASSVSGNPTDTQYF. Written as DNA, the CDR3 is TGCGCCAGCAGCGTCAGCGGGAACCCCACAGATACGCAGTATTTT.

Points on this clone: Mismatch with germline at one junction end may stem from a read error. The chain recombines TRBV4-3 with TRBJ1-1; D gene uncertain. This CDR3 comprises 16 residues. Germline V gene lookup returns CDR1 LGHNA and CDR2 YSLEER. The CDR3 sequence: CASSQGPAVGNAEAFF. The CDR3, as DNA: TGCGCCAGCAGCCAAGGCCCAGCAGTTGGGAACGCTGAAGCTTTCTTT.

The rearrangement uses TRBV4-3 and TRBJ1-2; D may be TRBD1 (6 bases). The germline gives CDR1 LGHNA, CDR2 YSLEER. V shed 0 bases and J shed 8 bases, with 28 bases lying between them. This CDR3 spans 19 amino acids. CDR3 residues: CASSQDSSAFRGGRRGYTF. The CDR3 nucleotides are TGCGCCAGCAGCCAAGACTCGAGTGCCTTTCGTGGGGGGCGTCGGGGCTACACCTTC.

V gene TRBV6-6 combines with J gene TRBJ2-2; D is possibly TRBD1 (7 bases). CDR3 length: 15 residues. Germline CDR1 MNHNY, CDR2 SVGAGI (reference sequence). V was pared by 9 bases and J by 3 bases, with 17 bases between. For the CDR3, the DNA is TGTGCCAGTGGACTACAGGGGCCCCACACCGGGGAGCTGTTTTTT. This sequence encodes CASGLQGPHTGELFF.

The chain is built from TRBV11-2 and TRBJ2-5, with unresolved D. V gave up 0 bases and J gave up 5 bases, with 16 bases separating them. CDR3 size: 16 residues. The germline CDR1 and CDR2 sequences are SGHAT and FQNNGV. The CDR3 is CASSLDRSRKAETQYF. DNA of the CDR3: TGTGCCAGCAGCTTAGATAGGTCTCGAAAGGCGGAGACCCAGTACTTC.

V gene TRBV7-8 combines with J gene TRBJ2-7; D is ambiguous. The CDR3 covers 14 residues. Trimming cost V 1 base and J 3 bases, with 10 bases left between them. Germline assignment: CDR1 SGHVS and CDR2 FQNEAQ. The chain's CDR3 is CASSLEASNYEQYF. CDR3 DNA sequence: TGTGCCAGCAGCTTAGAAGCCAGCAACTACGAGCAGTACTTC.

As to this clone: The identical CDR3 is also encoded by other nucleotide sequences in the sample. V is TRBV11-3 and J is TRBJ2-1; 12 bases agree with TRBD2. CDR1 and CDR2 (germline): SGHNT, YENEEA. The trim removed 1 base at V and 4 bases at J, leaving 2 bases unmatched. The CDR3 is 16 residues long. The CDR3 loop is CASSLAGTSGYNEQFF. Here the CDR3 DNA reads TGTGCCAGCAGCTTAGCAGGGACTAGCGGGTACAATGAGCAGTTCTTC.

V gene TRBV10-2 combines with J gene TRBJ2-2; D remains ambiguous. V was trimmed by 11 bases and J by 2 bases, leaving 12 bases between them. Germline loops: CDR1 WSHSY, CDR2 SAAADI. The CDR3 sequence is 13 residues long. The CDR3 sequence: CAYREANTGELFF. Written as DNA, the CDR3 is TGCGCCTATCGCGAGGCCAACACCGGGGAGCTGTTTTTT.